This T cell receptor beta chain stems from a study of blood T cell repertoires in COVID-19. Study context: The United States, Italy and Spain supplied acute and convalescent COVID-19 samples. T cells, B-cell-depleted T cells, or PBMCs provided the cDNA or gDNA that served as material.

As originally analysed: Amplification from reference gene primers served as the basis for estimated nucleated cell counts. The data were produced by immunoSEQ multiplex PCR, yet TCRdb's version contains in-frame clones alone and is incomplete. For V, J and clone size, that table is used; D and trimming come from the DNA. Of 250,000 to 300,000 clones in the sample, 65% to 90% are singletons; the top ten hold about 3.2%. The CDR3 has 17 residues. V dropped 3 bases and J dropped 1; count of bases not matched to a gene: 9. Germline assignment: CDR1 KGHSH and CDR2 LQKENI. The receptor comes from a woman aged 55-69 years with active or convalescent COVID-19. Source material: peripheral blood. The rearrangement links TRBV18 to TRBJ1-2; 9 nucleotides match TRBD1. This chain's CDR3 is CASSPSLQGAGNYGYTF. Written as DNA, the CDR3 is TGTGCCAGCTCACCCTCCCTACAGGGGGCGGGTAACTATGGCTACACCTTC.